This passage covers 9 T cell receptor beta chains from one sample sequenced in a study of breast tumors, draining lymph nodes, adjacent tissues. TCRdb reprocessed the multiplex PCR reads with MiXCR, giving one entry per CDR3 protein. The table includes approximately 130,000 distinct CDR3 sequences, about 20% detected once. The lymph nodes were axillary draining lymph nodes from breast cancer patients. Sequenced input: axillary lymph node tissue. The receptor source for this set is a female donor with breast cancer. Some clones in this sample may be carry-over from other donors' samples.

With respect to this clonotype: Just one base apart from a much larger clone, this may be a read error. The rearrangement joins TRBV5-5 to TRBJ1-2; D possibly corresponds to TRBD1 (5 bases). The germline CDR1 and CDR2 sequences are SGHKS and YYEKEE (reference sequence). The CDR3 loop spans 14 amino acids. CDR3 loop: CASSWGSGFYGCTF. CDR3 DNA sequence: TGTGCCAGCAGCTGGGGGTCAGGGTTTTATGGCTGCACCTTC.

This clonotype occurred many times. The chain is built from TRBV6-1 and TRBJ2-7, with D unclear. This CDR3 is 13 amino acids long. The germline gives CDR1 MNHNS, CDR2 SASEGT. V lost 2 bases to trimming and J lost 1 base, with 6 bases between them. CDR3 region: CASSEPPSYEQYF. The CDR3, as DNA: TGTGCCAGCAGTGAACCCCCGTCCTACGAGCAGTACTTC.

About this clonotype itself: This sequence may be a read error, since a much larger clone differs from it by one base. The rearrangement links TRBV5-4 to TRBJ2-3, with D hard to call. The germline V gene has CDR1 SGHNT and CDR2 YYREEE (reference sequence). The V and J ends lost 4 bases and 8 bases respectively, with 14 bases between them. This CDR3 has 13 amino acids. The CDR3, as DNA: TGTGCCAGCAGCCCGGGCCCCGCCGGTACGCAGTATTTT. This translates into CASSPGPAGTQYF.

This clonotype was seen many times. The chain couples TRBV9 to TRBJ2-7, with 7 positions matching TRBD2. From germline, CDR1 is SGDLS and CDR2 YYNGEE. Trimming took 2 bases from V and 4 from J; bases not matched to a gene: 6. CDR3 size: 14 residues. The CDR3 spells CASSVGGSPYEQYF. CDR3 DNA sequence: TGTGCCAGCAGCGTGGGCGGGAGTCCTTACGAGCAGTACTTC.

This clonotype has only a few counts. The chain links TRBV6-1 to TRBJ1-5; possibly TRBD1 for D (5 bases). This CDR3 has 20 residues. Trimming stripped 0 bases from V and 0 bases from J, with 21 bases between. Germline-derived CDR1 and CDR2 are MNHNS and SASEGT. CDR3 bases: TGTGCCAGCAGTGAAGCGGCGTATCGGGGACCCAAACTTAGCAATCAGCCCCAGCATTTT. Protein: CASSEAAYRGPKLSNQPQHF.

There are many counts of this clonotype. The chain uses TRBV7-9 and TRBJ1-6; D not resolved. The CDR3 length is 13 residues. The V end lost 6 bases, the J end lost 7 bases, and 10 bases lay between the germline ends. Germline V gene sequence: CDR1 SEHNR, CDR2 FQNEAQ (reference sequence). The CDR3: CASRRTGNSPLHF. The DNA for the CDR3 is TGTGCCAGCAGGCGGACGGGGAATTCACCCCTCCACTTT.

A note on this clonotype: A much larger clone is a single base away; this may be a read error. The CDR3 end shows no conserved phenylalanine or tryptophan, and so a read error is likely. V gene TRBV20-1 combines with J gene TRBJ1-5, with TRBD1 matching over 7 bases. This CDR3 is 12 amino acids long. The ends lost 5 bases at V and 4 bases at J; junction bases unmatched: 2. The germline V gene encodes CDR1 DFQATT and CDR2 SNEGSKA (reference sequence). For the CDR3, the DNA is TGCAGTGCTGCCAGGGGGAATCAGCCCCAGCATCTT. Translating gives CSAARGNQPQHL.

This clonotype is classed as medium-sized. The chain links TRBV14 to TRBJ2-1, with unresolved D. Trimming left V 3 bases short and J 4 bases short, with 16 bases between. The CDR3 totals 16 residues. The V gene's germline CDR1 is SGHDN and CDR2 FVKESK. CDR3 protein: CASSHLWGSAYNEQFF. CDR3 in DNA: TGTGCCAGCAGCCACCTCTGGGGATCTGCTTACAATGAGCAGTTCTTC.

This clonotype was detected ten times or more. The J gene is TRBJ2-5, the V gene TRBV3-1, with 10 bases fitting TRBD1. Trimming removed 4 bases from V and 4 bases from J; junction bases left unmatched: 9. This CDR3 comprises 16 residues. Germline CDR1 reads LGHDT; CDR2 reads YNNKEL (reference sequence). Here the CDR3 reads CASSRGPGQGRETQYF. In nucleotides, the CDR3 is TGTGCCAGCAGCCGCGGACCGGGACAGGGGAGAGAGACCCAGTACTTC.